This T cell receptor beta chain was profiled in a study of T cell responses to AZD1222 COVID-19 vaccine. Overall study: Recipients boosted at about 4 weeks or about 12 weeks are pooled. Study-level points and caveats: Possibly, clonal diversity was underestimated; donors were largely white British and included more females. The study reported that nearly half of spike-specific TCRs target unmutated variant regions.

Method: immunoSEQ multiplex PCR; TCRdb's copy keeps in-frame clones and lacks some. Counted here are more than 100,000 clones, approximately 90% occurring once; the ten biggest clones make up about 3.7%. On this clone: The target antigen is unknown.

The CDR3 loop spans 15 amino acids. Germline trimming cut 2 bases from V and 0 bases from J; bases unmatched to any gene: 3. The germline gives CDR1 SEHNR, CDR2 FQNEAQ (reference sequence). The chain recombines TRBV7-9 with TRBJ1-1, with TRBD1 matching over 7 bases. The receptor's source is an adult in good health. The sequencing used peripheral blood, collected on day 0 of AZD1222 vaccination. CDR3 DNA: TGTGCCAGCAGCTTATTAGGGGGCCTGAACACTGAAGCTTTCTTT. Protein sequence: CASSLLGGLNTEAFF.